This T cell receptor beta chain was sequenced for a study of blood T cell repertoires in COVID-19 (dated by TCRdb to 2020 to 2021). Concerning the study at large: Samples covering the acute and convalescent phases of COVID-19 were provided by collaborators in the United States, Italy and Spain. The prospective study material was composed of cDNA or gDNA derived from T cells, B-cell-depleted T cells, or PBMCs. Subjects who had been exposed to COVID-19, were actively infected with it, or had recovered from it provided the deeply sampled blood TCRbeta repertoires that made up the dataset. The repertoires were released in a freely available public database intended as a resource for research on the immune response to SARS-CoV-2. Samples came from the ongoing ImmuneRACE study (first 160 participants) plus 1,254 subjects from 6 global collaborators. Sample metadata almost always included a de-identified subject ID, COVID-19 status, age in years and sex. Where available, HLA class I and class II types were obtained from metadata supplied by the sample provider rather than from assay-based typing. General conclusions and limits of the study: The quantity of clinical and demographic metadata differed by source and by participant and was supplied without curation.

The immunoSEQ Assay, a bias-controlled multiplex PCR, was used to amplify TCRbeta CDR3 regions from genomic DNA. For the original study's pipeline: The number of nucleated cells in each sample was estimated from the amplification of reference gene primers within the assay. To quantify the absolute abundance of each unique TCRbeta CDR3 rearrangement, sequence reads were collapsed and filtered. For each sample, productive Simpson clonality was calculated as the square root of Simpson's diversity index across productive rearrangements. TCRdb provides this immuneACCESS table in a form limited to in-frame rearrangements. Some clones are lacking; in checked studies, under half of them reflect an unresolved V gene, and why the rest are absent is not known. The DNA was the basis for D and trimming; V, J and clone size are from that table. The sample table records roughly 410,000 clones; about 87% of these occur just once. The ten largest clones represent about 2.1% of the sample.

As encoded in the germline V gene (reference sequence), CDR1 is MNHEY while CDR2 is SMNVEV. Trimmed from V: 5 bases; trimmed from J: 5 bases; junction bases lacking a gene match: 10. The CDR3 starts with the cysteine, ends with the phenylalanine, and has 15 residues. CDR3 DNA is the only sequence kept; it has 45 bases, read in frame from the first base. A word on this clone: Its antigen remains unidentified. The record has no base qualities; no much larger clone is one base away.

At one collaborating source in Seattle, patients were enrolled during active infection and were followed longitudinally through the course of disease. The collaborating institutions used their own protocols to collect whole blood in K2EDTA tubes. Collaborator samples were shipped for TCRbeta analysis as frozen whole blood, isolated PBMCs, or DNA extracted from either sample type. The clonotype originates from a woman between 55 and 75 years old with COVID-19, enrolled during active disease. The chain joins TRBV27 to TRBJ1-2; 8 central bases correspond to TRBD1. The sequencing input was peripheral blood. The DNA sequence is as follows: TGTGCCAGCAGTACCTGGACAGGGAGGGGGTATGGCTACACCTTC. It translates to CASSTWTGRGYGYTF.